This TCR beta chain derives from a study of T cell repertoires in cytomegalovirus infection. Study background: Shared public TCR beta signatures pointed to both CMV infection and a matching HLA type.

Study results and caveats: The study found HLA-C-restricted CMV-specific TCR beta clonotypes dominating the ex vivo response. Frequencies of public TCR beta families were cumulated, and this identified carriers of CMV plus the relevant HLA.

With regard to this clonotype: The antigen is not known.

Each CDR3 protein gets one entry after TCRdb re-called the reads with MiXCR. The sample contains about 190,000 distinct CDR3 sequences, approximately 30% of which appear only once. Sequencing used PBMCs. The receptor was derived from a human donor in good health (CMV status not recorded). Some clones in this sample may be carry-over from other donors' samples.

CDR3 in amino acids: CASSYDSDTQYF. The CDR3 region has the DNA TGTGCCAGCAGTTATGATTCAGATACGCAGTATTTT. The V and J genes are TRBV6-6 and TRBJ2-3; D is unresolved. The V end was cut by 3 bases, the J end by 4 bases, with 5 bases between. Germline assignment: CDR1 MNHNY and CDR2 SVGAGI (reference sequence). The CDR3 loop spans 12 amino acids.